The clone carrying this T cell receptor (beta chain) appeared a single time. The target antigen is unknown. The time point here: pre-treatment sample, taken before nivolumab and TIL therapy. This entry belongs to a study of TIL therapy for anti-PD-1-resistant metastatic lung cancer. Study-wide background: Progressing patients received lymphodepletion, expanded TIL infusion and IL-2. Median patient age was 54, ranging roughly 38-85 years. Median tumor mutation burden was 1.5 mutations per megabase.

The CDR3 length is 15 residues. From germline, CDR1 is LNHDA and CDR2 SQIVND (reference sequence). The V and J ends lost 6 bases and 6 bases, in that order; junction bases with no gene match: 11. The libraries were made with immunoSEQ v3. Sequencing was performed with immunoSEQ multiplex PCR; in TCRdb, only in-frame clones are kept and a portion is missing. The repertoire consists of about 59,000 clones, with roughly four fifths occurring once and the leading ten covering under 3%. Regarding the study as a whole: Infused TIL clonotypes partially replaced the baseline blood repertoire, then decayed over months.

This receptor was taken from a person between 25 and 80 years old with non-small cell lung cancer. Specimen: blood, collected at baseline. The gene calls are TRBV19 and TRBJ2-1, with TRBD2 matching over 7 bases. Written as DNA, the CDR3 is TGTGCCAGTAGAAAACCGGGACTATCACCCAATGAGCAGTTCTTC. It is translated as CASRKPGLSPNEQFF.